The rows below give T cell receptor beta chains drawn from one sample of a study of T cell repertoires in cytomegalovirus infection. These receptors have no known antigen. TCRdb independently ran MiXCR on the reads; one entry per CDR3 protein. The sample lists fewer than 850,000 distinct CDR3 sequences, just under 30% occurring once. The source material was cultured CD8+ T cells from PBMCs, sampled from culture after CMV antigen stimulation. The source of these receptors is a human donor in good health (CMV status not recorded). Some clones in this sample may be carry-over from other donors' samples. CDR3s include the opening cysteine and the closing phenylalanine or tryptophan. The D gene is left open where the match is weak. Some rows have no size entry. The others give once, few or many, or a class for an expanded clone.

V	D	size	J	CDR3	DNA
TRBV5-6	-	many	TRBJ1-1	CASSLGTQGVRGAFF	TGTGCCAGCAGCTTGGGAACCCAGGGCGTCCGAGGAGCTTTCTTT
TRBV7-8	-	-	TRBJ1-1	CASSLGPQGVGTEAFF	TGTGCCAGCAGCTTGGGACCTCAGGGAGTAGGCACTGAAGCTTTCTTT
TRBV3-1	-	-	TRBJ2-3	CASSQVWDTQYF	TGTGCCAGCAGCCAGGTTTGGGATACGCAGTATTTT
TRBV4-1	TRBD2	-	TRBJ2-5	CASTGTSGAPQETQYF	TGCGCCAGCACCGGGACTAGCGGGGCCCCACAAGAGACCCAGTACTTC
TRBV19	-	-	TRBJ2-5	CASNGEGGPQETQYF	TGTGCCAGTAATGGTGAGGGGGGGCCTCAAGAGACCCAGTACTTC
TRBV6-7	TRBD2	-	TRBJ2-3	CASSYRLAGGPDTQYF	TGTGCCAGCAGTTACAGACTAGCGGGGGGCCCAGATACGCAGTATTTT
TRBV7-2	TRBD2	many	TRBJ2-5	CASSQGLAGRETQYF	TGTGCCAGCAGCCAGGGACTAGCGGGGAGGGAGACCCAGTACTTC
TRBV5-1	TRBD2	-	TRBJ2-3	CASSSPGLAGAISTDTQYF	TGCGCCAGCAGCTCACCGGGACTAGCGGGGGCGATCAGCACAGATACGCAGTATTTT
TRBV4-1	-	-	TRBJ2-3	CASSQDWTSTDTQYF	TGCGCCAGCAGCCAAGATTGGACTAGCACAGATACGCAGTATTTT
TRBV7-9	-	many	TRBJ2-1	CASSLRGAAADEQFF	TGTGCCAGCAGCCTACGGGGGGCAGCAGCAGATGAGCAGTTCTTC
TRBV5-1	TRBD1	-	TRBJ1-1	CASSGWTGGTGTEAFF	TGCGCCAGCAGCGGGTGGACAGGGGGGACGGGCACTGAAGCTTTCTTT
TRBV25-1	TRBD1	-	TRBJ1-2	CASTTGWFYGYTF	TGTGCCAGTACGACAGGGTGGTTCTATGGCTACACCTTC
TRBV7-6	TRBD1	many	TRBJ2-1	CASSFADRDLDEQFF	TGTGCCAGCAGCTTCGCGGACAGGGACCTGGATGAGCAGTTCTTC
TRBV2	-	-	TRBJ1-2	CATETGGYTF	TGTGCCACCGAAACAGGAGGCTACACCTTC
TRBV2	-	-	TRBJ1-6	CASNRAESGNSPLHF	TGTGCCAGCAATAGGGCAGAAAGCGGGAATTCACCCCTCCACTTT
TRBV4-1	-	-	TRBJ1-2	CASSQVRQRYGYTF	TGCGCCAGCAGCCAAGTCCGGCAACGCTATGGCTACACCTTC
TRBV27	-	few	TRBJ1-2	CASSRGLGYGYTF	TGTGCCAGCAGTAGGGGATTAGGCTATGGCTACACCTTC
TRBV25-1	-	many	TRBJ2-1	CASSAAELVEQFF	TGTGCCAGCAGTGCCGCCGAACTGGTGGAGCAGTTCTTC
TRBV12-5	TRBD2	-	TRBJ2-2	CASGFTLGGLAGGITGELFF	TGTGCTAGTGGTTTCACCTTGGGAGGACTAGCGGGGGGAATCACCGGGGAGCTGTTTTTT
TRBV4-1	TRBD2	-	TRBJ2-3	CASSQDSGAPDTQYF	TGCGCCAGCAGCCAAGATAGCGGGGCACCAGATACGCAGTATTTT
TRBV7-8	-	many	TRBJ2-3	CASSPEGWSTDTQYF	TGTGCCAGCAGCCCTGAGGGGTGGAGCACAGATACGCAGTATTTT
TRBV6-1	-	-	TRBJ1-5	CASSVIQGYQPQHF	TGTGCCAGCAGTGTGATACAGGGATATCAGCCCCAGCATTTT
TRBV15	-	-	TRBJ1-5	CATSRGQGLGNQPQHF	TGTGCCACCAGCAGAGGCCAGGGGTTAGGGAATCAGCCCCAGCATTTT
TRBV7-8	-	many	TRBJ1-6	CASSLARGGLGNSPLHF	TGTGCCAGCAGCTTAGCGAGGGGGGGCTTGGGAAATTCACCCCTCCACTTT
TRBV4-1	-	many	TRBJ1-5	CASSQDGNQPQHF	TGCGCCAGCAGCCAAGATGGCAACCAGCCCCAGCATTTT
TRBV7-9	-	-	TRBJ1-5	CASSAIREPNQPQHF	TGTGCCAGCAGCGCGATCCGGGAACCAAATCAGCCCCAGCATTTT
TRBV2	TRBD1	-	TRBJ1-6	CASWDRANSPLHF	TGTGCCAGCTGGGACAGGGCGAATTCACCCCTCCACTTT
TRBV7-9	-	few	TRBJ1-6	CASSPSSVSSYNSPLHF	TGTGCCAGCAGTCCCTCCTCTGTGAGCTCCTATAATTCACCCCTCCACTTT
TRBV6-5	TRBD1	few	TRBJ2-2	CASSYSLLVGTGEAGELFF	TGTGCCAGCAGTTACTCCCTCCTCGTCGGGACAGGGGAGGCCGGGGAGCTGTTTTTT
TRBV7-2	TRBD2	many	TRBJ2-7	CASSSSLWETSVPEQYF	TGTGCCAGCAGCTCTTCACTATGGGAGACTAGCGTTCCCGAGCAGTACTTC
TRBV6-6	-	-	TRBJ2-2	CASSYRDGNTGELFF	TGTGCCAGCAGTTACCGGGACGGGAACACCGGGGAGCTGTTTTTT
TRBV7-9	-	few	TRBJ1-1	CASSPSTGGESTEAFF	TGTGCCAGCAGCCCCTCGACGGGGGGCGAGAGCACTGAAGCTTTCTTT
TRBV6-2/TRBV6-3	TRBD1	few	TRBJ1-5	CASSYSRQGRHSNQPQHF	TGTGCCAGCAGTTACTCGAGACAGGGGAGACATAGCAATCAGCCCCAGCATTTT
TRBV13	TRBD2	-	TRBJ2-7	CASSPAGDSYEQYF	TGTGCCAGCAGTCCAGCGGGGGATTCCTACGAGCAGTACTTC
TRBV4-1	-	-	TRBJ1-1	CASSQDGWENTEAFF	TGCGCCAGCAGCCAAGATGGTTGGGAGAACACTGAAGCTTTCTTT